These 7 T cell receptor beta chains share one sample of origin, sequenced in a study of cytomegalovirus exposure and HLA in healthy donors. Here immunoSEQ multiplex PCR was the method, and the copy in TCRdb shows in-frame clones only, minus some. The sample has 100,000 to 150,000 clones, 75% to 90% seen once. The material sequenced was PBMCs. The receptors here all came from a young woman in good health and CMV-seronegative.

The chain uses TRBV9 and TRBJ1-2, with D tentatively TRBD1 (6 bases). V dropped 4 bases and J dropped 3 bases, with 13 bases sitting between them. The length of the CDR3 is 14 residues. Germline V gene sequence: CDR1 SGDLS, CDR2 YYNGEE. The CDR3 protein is CASSSGGGDYGYTF. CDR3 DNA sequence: TGTGCCAGCAGCAGTGGCGGGGGCGACTATGGCTACACCTTC.

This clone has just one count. The CDR3 coding sequence is TGTGCCAGTAGTATCGGGGTGGGCACTGAAGCTTTCTTT. Amino acid sequence: CASSIGVGTEAFF. The genes are TRBV19 and TRBJ1-1, with no clear D. Germline V gene data show CDR1 as LNHDA and CDR2 as SQIVND (reference sequence). CDR3 length: 13 amino acids. V lost 3 bases, J lost 4 bases, and 9 bases lay in between. The full variable domain, completed using reference TRBV19 and TRBJ1-1, is DGGITQSPKYLFRKEGQNVTLSCEQNLNHDAMYWYRQDPGQGLRLIYYSQIVNDFQKGDIAEGYSVSREKKESFPLTVTSAQKNPTAFYLCASSIGVGTEAFFGQGTRLTVV.

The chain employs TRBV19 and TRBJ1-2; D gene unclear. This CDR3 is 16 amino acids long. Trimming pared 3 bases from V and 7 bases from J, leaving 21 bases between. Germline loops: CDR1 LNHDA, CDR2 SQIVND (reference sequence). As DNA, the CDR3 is TGTGCCAGTAGTATGCCCGGAGAACTCGGCCAGACTGGCTACACCTTC. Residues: CASSMPGELGQTGYTF.

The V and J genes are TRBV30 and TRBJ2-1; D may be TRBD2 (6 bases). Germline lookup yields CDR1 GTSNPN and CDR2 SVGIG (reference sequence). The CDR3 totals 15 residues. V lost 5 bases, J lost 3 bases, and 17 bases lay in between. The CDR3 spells CAWGTGTGGYNEQFF. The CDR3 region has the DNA TGTGCCTGGGGCACCGGGACTGGTGGCTACAATGAGCAGTTCTTC.

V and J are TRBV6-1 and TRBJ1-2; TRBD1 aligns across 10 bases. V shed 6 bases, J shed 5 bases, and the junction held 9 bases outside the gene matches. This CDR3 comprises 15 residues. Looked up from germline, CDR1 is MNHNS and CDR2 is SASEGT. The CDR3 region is CASRRTGTGEYGYTF. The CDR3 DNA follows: TGTGCCAGCAGAAGAACCGGGACAGGGGAATATGGCTACACCTTC.

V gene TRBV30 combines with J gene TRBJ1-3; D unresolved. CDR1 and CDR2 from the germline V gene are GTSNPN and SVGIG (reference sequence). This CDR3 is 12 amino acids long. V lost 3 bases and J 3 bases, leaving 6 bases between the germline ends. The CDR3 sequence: CAWRAVGNTIYF. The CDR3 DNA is TGTGCCTGGAGGGCGGTTGGAAACACCATATATTTT.

The CDR3 DNA reads as TGTGCCACCGGCGGGCCGAGGAGCGAGCAGTACTTC. It translates to CATGGPRSEQYF. The rearrangement uses TRBV15 and TRBJ2-7; D possibly corresponds to TRBD2 (5 bases). V lost 8 bases, J lost 6 bases, and 14 bases lay in between. The CDR3 runs to 12 residues. Germline-derived CDR1 and CDR2 are LNHNV and YYDKDF (reference sequence). The full variable domain, with the rest looked up from reference TRBV15 and TRBJ2-7, is DAMVIQNPRYQVTQFGKPVTLSCSQTLNHNVMYWYQQKSSQAPKLLFHYYDKDFNNEADTPDNFQSRRPNTSFCFLDIRSPGLGDTAMYLCATGGPRSEQYFGPGTRLTVT.